The 13 T cell receptor beta chains below were found in one sample sequenced in a study of beta chain features in type 1 diabetes. For these receptors, no antigen is known. The entirety of the isolated RNA underwent reverse transcription, so expressed TCRB transcripts were sequenced. Assay used: immunoSEQ multiplex PCR; TCRdb lists only in-frame clones, some missing. The sample records some 330,000 clones, 10% to 15% being singletons. Regarding the study as a whole: Researchers report that Type 1 diabetes patients had moderately but significantly shorter TCRB CDR3s across all four CD4+ subsets.

Sequenced: naive CD4+ T cells from blood. Source of these receptors: a woman under 30 with type 1 diabetes.

In this sample, this clone turned up a few times. The chain couples TRBV18 to TRBJ2-1, with 7 positions matching TRBD2. CDR1 and CDR2 from the germline V gene are KGHSH and LQKENI. The CDR3 length is 15 residues. V gave up 2 bases and J gave up 6 bases; unmatched junction bases: 7. CDR3 coding DNA: TGTGCCAGCTCACCAGGGGCTAGCGGAGCCAATGAGCAGTTCTTC. Amino acids: CASSPGASGANEQFF. Using reference TRBV18 and TRBJ2-1 for the parts outside the CDR3, the full variable domain is NAGVMQNPRHLVRRRGQEARLRCSPMKGHSHVYWYRQLPEEGLKFMVYLQKENIIDESGMPKERFSAEFPKEGPSILRIQQVVRGDSAAYFCASSPGASGANEQFFGPGTRLTVL.

This rearrangement joins TRBV4-1 to TRBJ2-7; no definite D call. The CDR3 is made up of 19 amino acids. Looked up from germline, CDR1 is MGHRA and CDR2 is YSYEKL. V was clipped by 0 bases and J by 3 bases, with 24 bases between them. The CDR3 reads CASSQESTQDRRNYYEQYF. The CDR3, as DNA: TGCGCCAGCAGCCAAGAGTCAACCCAAGATCGGAGAAATTACTACGAGCAGTACTTC.

To note about this clone: This sample also contains other DNA sequences that code for the same CDR3. This chain links TRBV18 with TRBJ2-3, with no clear D. The germline V gene has CDR1 KGHSH and CDR2 LQKENI. V lost 2 bases, J lost 4 bases, and 4 bases lay in between. CDR3 length equals 12 residues. The CDR3 loop is CASSPEADTQYF. The CDR3 region has the DNA TGTGCCAGCTCACCAGAGGCAGATACGCAGTATTTT.

This clone was counted a few times. The chain employs TRBV5-4 and TRBJ1-6, with no clear D. This CDR3 comprises 16 residues. Germline loops: CDR1 SGHNT, CDR2 YYREEE (reference sequence). Trimming took off 3 bases at V and 10 bases at J, with 20 bases between the two ends. CDR3: CASSSTPLTGGSPLHF. CDR3 in DNA: TGTGCCAGCAGCTCCACCCCCCTGACGGGTGGCTCACCCCTCCACTTT.

This clone was seen only a few times. The chain links TRBV5-4 to TRBJ2-1, with D perhaps matching TRBD1 (6 bases). The germline V gene encodes CDR1 SGHNT and CDR2 YYREEE (reference sequence). Trimming took 4 bases from V and 2 from J, leaving 16 bases between them. The CDR3 sequence is 16 residues long. The CDR3 sequence is CASSPGTPLAYNEQFF. The CDR3 nucleotides are TGTGCCAGCAGCCCGGGGACACCCCTGGCCTACAATGAGCAGTTCTTC.

V usage is TRBV11-3 and J usage is TRBJ2-3; D gene uncertain. The CDR3 consists of 15 residues. Trimming shortened V by 1 base and J by 5 bases, and 13 bases separated the two germline ends. Germline loops: CDR1 SGHNT, CDR2 YENEEA. This CDR3 is CASSLVSLGRDTQYF. The CDR3 DNA reads as TGTGCCAGCAGCTTAGTTTCGCTGGGCCGAGATACGCAGTATTTT.

There are a few counts of this clone. This chain uses TRBV7-2 with TRBJ2-3, with a weak D call TRBD1 (5 bases). The V gene's germline CDR1 is SGHTA and CDR2 FQGNSA. The CDR3 runs to 17 residues. V lost 7 bases and J 0 bases, leaving 20 bases between the germline ends. CDR3 nucleotides: TGTGCCAGCACCCCCCCCTTTGGGGCGGAAAGCACAGATACGCAGTATTTT. Protein: CASTPPFGAESTDTQYF.

Notes on this clone: Sequence at one end of the junction differs from germline and may be a read error. This specimen includes other DNA sequences encoding the same CDR3. The chain combines TRBV5-1 with TRBJ2-5; 12 nucleotides align to TRBD1. The CDR3 extends over 15 amino acids. Germline V gene data show CDR1 as SGHRS and CDR2 as YFSETQ. This CDR3 reads CASSVGTGGQETQYF. CDR3 bases: TGCGCCAGCAGCGTAGGGACAGGGGGCCAAGAGACTCAGTACTTC.

DNA for the CDR3: TGTGCCTGGAGTGTACTAGGCAGCGGCTCCTACAATGAGCAGTTCTTC. It specifies CAWSVLGSGSYNEQFF. V usage is TRBV30 and J usage is TRBJ2-1, with D possibly being TRBD2 (5 bases). Looked up from germline, CDR1 is GTSNPN and CDR2 is SVGIG (reference sequence). Trimming took off 0 bases at V and 0 bases at J, with 12 bases between the two ends. CDR3 size: 16 residues.

This clone was seen more than once but under ten times. Additional DNA sequences in this sample encode the identical CDR3. The gene calls are TRBV29-1 and TRBJ1-5; D uncertain. Trimming shortened V by 4 bases and J by 0 bases, and 10 bases separated the two germline ends. Germline V gene sequence: CDR1 SQVTM, CDR2 ANQGSEA. This CDR3 has 14 amino acids. The chain's CDR3 is CSVGGRNSNQPQHF. CDR3 nucleotide sequence: TGCAGCGTTGGAGGTCGGAATAGCAATCAGCCCCAGCATTTT.

This clone has more than one count but fewer than ten. This chain uses TRBV15 with TRBJ1-3; D is uncertain. The germline CDR1 and CDR2 sequences are LNHNV and YYDKDF (reference sequence). The length of the CDR3 is 17 residues. Trimming removed 0 bases at V and 0 bases at J, with 12 bases between. CDR3 amino acids: CATSRDRVALSGNTIYF. The CDR3, as DNA: TGTGCCACCAGCAGAGATCGAGTTGCACTCTCTGGAAACACCATATATTTT.

The J gene is TRBJ1-2, the V gene TRBV14; tentatively, D is TRBD1 (5 bases). This CDR3 is 12 amino acids long. Trimming took off 6 bases at V and 5 bases at J, with 10 bases between the two ends. Germline V gene sequence: CDR1 SGHDN, CDR2 FVKESK. The CDR3 region is CASSAQVYGYTF. CDR3 nucleotide sequence: TGTGCCAGCAGTGCACAGGTTTATGGCTACACCTTC.

V is TRBV25-1 and J is TRBJ2-1; no definite D call. V was clipped by 5 bases and J by 2 bases, with 13 bases between them. The CDR3 totals 15 residues. Per the germline V gene, CDR1 is MGHDK and CDR2 is SYGVNS. The CDR3 bases are TGTGCCAGCAGTATTGACGCGGCCCCCTACAATGAGCAGTTCTTC. Translated: CASSIDAAPYNEQFF.